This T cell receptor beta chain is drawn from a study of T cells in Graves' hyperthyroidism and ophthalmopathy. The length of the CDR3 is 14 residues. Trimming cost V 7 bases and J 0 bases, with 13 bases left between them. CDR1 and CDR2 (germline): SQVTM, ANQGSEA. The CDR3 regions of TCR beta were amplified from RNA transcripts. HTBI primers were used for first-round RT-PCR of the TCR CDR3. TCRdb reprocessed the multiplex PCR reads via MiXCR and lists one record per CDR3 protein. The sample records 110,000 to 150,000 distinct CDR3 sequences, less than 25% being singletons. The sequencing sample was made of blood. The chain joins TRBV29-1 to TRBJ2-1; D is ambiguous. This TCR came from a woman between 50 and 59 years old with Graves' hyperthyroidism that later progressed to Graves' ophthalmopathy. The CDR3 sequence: CSAPSDSSYNEQFF. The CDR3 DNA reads TGCAGCGCCCCCAGTGATAGCTCCTACAATGAGCAGTTCTTC.